This passage covers 6 T cell receptor beta chains from one sample sequenced in a study of post-analysis software for immune sequencing data. General study findings and limits: Controls had lower frequencies than patients of 4 or 5 TRBV segments, which included TRBV5-6, TRBV5-1 and TRBV20-1.

Unique molecular identifiers were present in the TCR beta cDNA libraries. TCRdb reprocessed the PCR reads via MiXCR and lists one record per CDR3 protein. The table includes hundreds of thousands of distinct CDR3 sequences, about 57% detected once. These TCRs' antigens remain unknown. Sequencing was performed on blood. The receptors originated from a girl aged 10 to 17 with multiple sclerosis.

The sample holds a few counts of this clonotype. The chain links TRBV4-1 to TRBJ2-7; 7 positions agree with TRBD1. This CDR3 comprises 17 residues. Germline CDR1 and CDR2: MGHRA and YSYEKL. The V gene end was trimmed by 4 bases and the J gene end by 0 bases; junction bases not matched to a gene: 12. CDR3 residues: CASSLQSDWDSSYEQYF. The CDR3 nucleotides read TGCGCCAGCAGCCTCCAATCTGACTGGGACAGCTCCTACGAGCAGTACTTC.

Only a few counts were recorded for this clonotype. CDR3 protein: CASSEIGQGRVYGYTF. The CDR3, as DNA: TGTGCCAGCAGTGAAATCGGTCAGGGGCGCGTCTATGGCTACACCTTC. J is TRBJ1-2 and V is TRBV6-1, with D tentatively TRBD1 (6 bases). The germline V gene has CDR1 MNHNS and CDR2 SASEGT. The V gene lost 2 bases and the J gene lost 4 bases, with 17 bases spanning the gap. The CDR3 is 16 amino acids.

Points on this clonotype: The junction departs from the called germline gene at one end, perhaps through a read error. The V call is TRBV12-3 or TRBV12-4, the J call TRBJ2-5; 11 nucleotides agree with TRBD1. This CDR3 has 15 residues. CDR3 protein: CAGSLSDRGHDEQYF. CDR3 nucleotide sequence: TGTGCCGGCAGTTTGTCGGACAGGGGGCATGATGAGCAGTACTTC.

The rearrangement uses TRBV25-1 and TRBJ1-1; unclear D gene. The CDR3 has 16 residues. With 3 bases removed from V and 1 base from J, the gap between germline ends came to 15 bases. CDR1 and CDR2 (germline): MGHDK, SYGVNS. The CDR3: CASSDPLGSKNTEAFF. For the CDR3, the DNA is TGTGCCAGCAGTGATCCTTTAGGAAGTAAGAACACTGAAGCTTTCTTT.

The rearrangement links TRBV10-3 to TRBJ1-1, with 7 bases lining up with TRBD1. V shed 6 bases, J shed 1 base, and the junction held 2 bases outside the gene matches. CDR1 ENHRY and CDR2 SYGVKD come from the germline V gene. The CDR3 spans 13 residues. CDR3 coding DNA: TGTGCCATCAGGGGGGACAGGAACACTGAAGCTTTCTTT. It encodes CAIRGDRNTEAFF.

This chain links TRBV3-1 with TRBJ2-3; the D gene is possibly TRBD2 (6 bases). The germline V gene has CDR1 LGHDT and CDR2 YNNKEL (reference sequence). Trimming removed 4 bases from V and 6 bases from J, with 17 bases in between. CDR3 length: 15 amino acids. Here the CDR3 reads CASSLRDSRGDTQYF. DNA of the CDR3: TGTGCCAGCAGCCTTCGGGACTCTCGAGGGGATACGCAGTATTTT.